Here is one T cell receptor beta chain with its context. This clonotype has just a few counts. The antigen it recognizes is unknown. Base-call qualities are not available, and no considerably larger clone is one nucleotide away. This record comes from a study of identical twins listed by TCRdb under 2016. Some background on the complete study: TCR alpha and beta repertoires from monozygotic twins, unrelated adults of various ages and cord blood were deep-sequenced to test whether fetal clonotypes persist. To rule out contamination, replicate twin experiments were performed at different times with different library preparation protocols. Points the paper makes about the study in general: Compared with coincidental sharing between unrelated individuals, out-of-frame TCR alpha sequences shared between twins had an excess of sequences with low generation probability. Fewer insertions were carried by abundant cord blood beta clonotypes, a similar but weaker trend appeared in young adult naive repertoires, and no such trend appeared in memory repertoires. In monozygotic twins, recombination models systematically underestimated out-of-frame TCR alpha sharing, but the models matched the sharing seen between unrelated individuals. Zero-insertion analyses could be partly confounded by invariant T cells such as MAIT and iNKT, although diverse VJ usage argued against such confounding for most clonotypes. The excess sharing between twins in beta out-of-frame sequences was weaker because fewer shared sequences reduced the signal-to-noise ratio. Because the same donors could not be followed over many years, the conclusions depended on cross-sectional statistical analysis.

Only healthy Caucasian donors were included. The twin cohort comprised three pairs of female monozygotic twins, all aged roughly 18 to 30 years. Miltenyi CD45RO+ enrichment and human naive T-cell isolation kits were used to isolate memory (CD45RO+) and naive T cells from PBMC. The library was built by means of 5' RACE. These reads were obtained on an Illumina HiSeq 2000. Template switching added a universal primer binding site, and the final cDNA carried a unique molecular identifier that allowed TCR cDNA molecules to be counted accurately. First-strand cDNA for TCR alpha and beta chains was synthesized from specific primers in the conserved constant-segment region. To control for contamination, every cDNA library was double barcoded, receiving both a SMART-Mk sample barcode and Illumina barcodes. TruSeq adapter sequences, together with Illumina sample barcodes, were added in two successive PCR steps. Sequencing of the TCR alpha and beta cDNA libraries was done on the Illumina HiSeq platform using custom primers. As for the authors' bioinformatics: Unique molecular identifiers were extracted from raw reads with MiGEC, and CDR3 positions were determined with MiXCR. For each individual, recombination models were inferred using an EM algorithm with the repgenHMM and IGoR tools. Shared clonotypes were analyzed with the tcR package in R, and sharing was normalized by the product of cloneset sizes. To study raw recombination without the effects of thymic and clonal selection, out-of-frame nonproductive sequences were analyzed. Using fastp trimming at Q25 and MiXCR clonotype assembly, TCRdb reanalyzed the public sequencing data and kept in-frame beta chains. Entries are consolidated by CDR3 protein sequence, retaining the most common genes and DNA. These V and J calls are TCRdb output, not the study's own analysis. This sample has roughly 200,000 distinct CDR3 sequences in its table, and around 6.8% of those were observed once. The ten most abundant clones make up 1.9% of the sample.

From the cysteine up to the phenylalanine, the CDR3 has a length of 13 residues. This entry keeps only the CDR3 DNA: 39 bases, framed from base 1. Compared with germline, V lacks 6 bases and J lacks 2 bases; bases without a gene match: 3. Looking up the germline V gene (reference sequence) yields CDR1 DFQATT and CDR2 SNEGSKA. These same data were also listed under a study on yellow fever vaccine responses in identical twins. In that second paper, the authors write: According to the authors, the vaccine-induced T cell response in identical twins seemed to be partly convergent and partly specific to each individual. Focusing on identical twins, the study followed the T cell clones that responded to the vaccine, and did so with precision.

The sequence is built from TRBV20-1 and TRBJ2-7; TRBD1 lines up with 11 middle nucleotides. The sample comprised memory (CD45RO+) T cells sorted from blood. In the paper's terms, the cell subset or site label means: CD45RO+ enriched T cells. The sequence derives from a woman aged 18-29 years in good health. Here is the DNA: TGCAGTGCGCCGGGACAGGGGGCCTACGAGCAGTACTTC. The translation is CSAPGQGAYEQYF.